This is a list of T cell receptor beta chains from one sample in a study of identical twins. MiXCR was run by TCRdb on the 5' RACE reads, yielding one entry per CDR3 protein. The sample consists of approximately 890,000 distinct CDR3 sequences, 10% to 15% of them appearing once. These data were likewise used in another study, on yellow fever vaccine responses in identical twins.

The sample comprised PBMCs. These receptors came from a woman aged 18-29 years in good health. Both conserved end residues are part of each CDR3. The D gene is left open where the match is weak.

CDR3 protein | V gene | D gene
CASSPETGGAYEQYF | TRBV7-9 | .
CCARDWVGGSYNEQFF | TRBV20-1 | TRBD2
CASSARPFRAGENYEQYF | TRBV6-4 | .
CASSLEDRKNTEAFF | TRBV28 | .
CSVGGGVETQYF | TRBV29-1 | .
CATSERERFYNEQFF | TRBV24-1 | TRBD2
CARLIGTAYTEAFF | TRBV2 | TRBD1
CSARDLQGGSTEAFF | TRBV20-1 | .
CASSLDGTSGTRVEQFF | TRBV7-8 | TRBD2
CASSQSPEFAVYEQYF | TRBV4-1 | .
CSASGGLDAYNEQFF | TRBV20-1 | TRBD2
CASNLGLAGYNEQFF | TRBV12-3/TRBV12-4 | .
CASSIRGETQYF | TRBV19 | .
CSVEVLAIQEETQYF | TRBV29-1 | .
CSVEVGPWTQYF | TRBV29-1 | .
CASSKAAEGAQHF | TRBV21-1 | .
CASSEVDINTGELFF | TRBV2 | .
CASSAPAGGYNEQIF | TRBV18 | TRBD2
CASGLSKPGLAGGEQFF | TRBV12-5 | TRBD2
CASTKRAGRYEQYF | TRBV5-6 | .
CASSSTEPHNEQFF | TRBV6-1 | .
CASSFGVFETQYF | TRBV28 | .
CASSFRDTAYEQYF | TRBV5-1 | .
CASSWAGSNQPQHF | TRBV2 | .
CASSLGAGIYNEQFF | TRBV12-3/TRBV12-4 | .
CASSLALGLANTQYF | TRBV7-2 | .
CAISGGGLAAHNEQFF | TRBV10-3 | TRBD2
CASSQPTSGADTQYF | TRBV4-2 | TRBD2